One sample yielded the 11 T cell receptor beta chains listed below, sequenced in a study of OX40 agonist ivuxolimab in advanced cancers. TCRdb's table, derived via immunoSEQ multiplex PCR, lists solely in-frame clones and lacks some. In the table there are roughly 51,000 clones, around 89% of which are singletons. The sequenced sample was CD4+ or CD8+ T cells sorted from blood, obtained in a trial of the OX40 agonist ivuxolimab. All receptors derive from an adult with an advanced solid tumor such as melanoma, head and neck, liver or kidney cancer.

The V call is TRBV6-1, the J call TRBJ1-1, with D tentatively TRBD1 (6 bases). Trimming stripped 4 bases from V and 1 base from J, with 13 bases between. In germline, CDR1 is MNHNS, CDR2 SASEGT. The CDR3 extends over 15 amino acids. CDR3 in DNA: TGTGCCAGCAGTGGCCCGGGACATTGGAACACTGAAGCTTTCTTT. This encodes CASSGPGHWNTEAFF.

This chain connects TRBV30 to TRBJ1-4; D is perhaps TRBD1 (5 bases). Germline V gene sequence: CDR1 GTSNPN, CDR2 SVGIG (reference sequence). The CDR3 extends over 14 amino acids. V lost 2 bases, J lost 8 bases, and 15 bases lay in between. This chain's CDR3 is CAWSFGRAGEKLFF. In DNA, the CDR3 is TGTGCCTGGAGTTTCGGCAGGGCAGGAGAAAAACTGTTTTTT.

This clone was observed a few times. V usage is TRBV19 and J usage is TRBJ2-2; TRBD1 matches 7 bases. The CDR3 runs 14 residues. Germline V gives CDR1 LNHDA, CDR2 SQIVND (reference sequence). The trim removed 8 bases at V and 5 bases at J, leaving 8 bases unmatched. The CDR3 region is CASATGLTTGELFF. CDR3 bases: TGTGCCAGTGCGACAGGGCTGACGACCGGGGAGCTGTTTTTT.

The V and J genes are TRBV2 and TRBJ1-5; no clear D gene. The CDR3 spans 18 residues. Trimming shortened V by 10 bases and J by 0 bases, and 25 bases separated the two germline ends. The V gene's germline CDR1 is SNHLY and CDR2 FYNNEI. The CDR3 nucleotides are TGTGCCACCCTCCCGGACGGGCGAAGGATTTATAGCAATCAGCCCCAGCATTTT. It specifies CATLPDGRRIYSNQPQHF. Combining the CDR3 with reference TRBV2 and TRBJ1-5 gives the whole variable domain EPEVTQTPSHQVTQMGQEVILRCVPISNHLYFYWYRQILGQKVEFLVSFYNNEISEKSEIFDDQFSVERPDGSNFTLKIRSTKLEDSAMYFCATLPDGRRIYSNQPQHFGDGTRLSIL.

The chain joins TRBV27 to TRBJ2-6; possible D gene TRBD2, 5 bases. V gave up 7 bases and J gave up 2 bases, with 12 bases separating them. The CDR3 is made up of 15 amino acids. The germline gives CDR1 MNHEY, CDR2 SMNVEV (reference sequence). The CDR3 loop is CASTSPGAGANVLTF. In DNA, the CDR3 is TGTGCCAGCACCTCCCCCGGGGCTGGGGCCAACGTCCTGACTTTC. The whole variable domain, remainder taken from reference TRBV27 and TRBJ2-6, is EAQVTQNPRYLITVTGKKLTVTCSQNMNHEYMSWYRQDPGLGLRQIYYSMNVEVTDKGDVPEGYKVSRKEKRNFPLILESPSPNQTSLYFCASTSPGAGANVLTFGAGSRLTVL.

This rearrangement joins TRBV18 to TRBJ2-6; unclear D gene. The CDR3 spans 15 residues. The V gene's germline CDR1 is KGHSH and CDR2 LQKENI. Trimming removed 7 bases at V and 4 bases at J, with 14 bases between. This chain's CDR3 is CASCPESSGANVLTF. The CDR3 DNA sequence: TGTGCCAGCTGTCCGGAGTCGAGCGGGGCCAACGTCCTGACTTTC.

As for this clone: The limits of the CDR3 on the DNA are not certain, so only TCRdb's listed CDR3 is given. V and J are TRBV28 and TRBJ1-5; TRBD1 is taken as the D call from the table, unchecked against the DNA. Germline V gives CDR1 MDHEN, CDR2 SYDVKM. With termini counted, the CDR3 has 15 amino acids. CDR3: CASSSGQGVDQPQHF.

The V and J genes are TRBV11-2 and TRBJ1-2, with D unclear. V lost 5 bases and J lost 4, with 14 bases in between. The CDR3 is 14 residues long. CDR1 is SGHAT and CDR2 is FQNNGV in the germline V gene. DNA for the CDR3: TGTGCCAGCAGCCCGCAGGACGGACGCTATGGCTACACCTTC. Protein sequence: CASSPQDGRYGYTF.

The chain has TRBV5-4 and TRBJ1-1; D gene ambiguous. Germline lookup yields CDR1 SGHNT and CDR2 YYREEE (reference sequence). Trimming left V 0 bases short and J 8 bases short, with 11 bases between. This CDR3 is built from 13 residues. Here the CDR3 DNA reads TGTGCCAGCAGCTTGGCCCGGCGGCAGGAAGCTTTCTTT. Translated: CASSLARRQEAFF.

The chain carries TRBV19 and TRBJ2-1, with TRBD2 matching over 14 bases. Germline CDR1 is LNHDA and CDR2 is SQIVND (reference sequence). This CDR3 contains 15 residues. Unmatched junction bases numbered 1, after V lost 7 bases and J lost 2 bases. CDR3 sequence reads: CASKTSGRAYNEQFF. DNA of the CDR3: TGTGCCAGTAAGACTAGCGGGAGGGCCTACAATGAGCAGTTCTTC.

The chain joins TRBV5-6 to TRBJ2-2; D might be TRBD1 or TRBD2, each matching 8 bases. The CDR3 runs to 19 residues. V was shortened by 3 bases and J by 4 bases, with 25 bases between the two germline ends. The germline V gene has CDR1 SGHDT and CDR2 YYEEEE. The CDR3 spells CASSSSRGRGRRRTGELFF. CDR3 bases: TGTGCCAGCAGCTCCAGCAGGGGGCGCGGGAGGAGGCGCACCGGGGAGCTGTTTTTT.